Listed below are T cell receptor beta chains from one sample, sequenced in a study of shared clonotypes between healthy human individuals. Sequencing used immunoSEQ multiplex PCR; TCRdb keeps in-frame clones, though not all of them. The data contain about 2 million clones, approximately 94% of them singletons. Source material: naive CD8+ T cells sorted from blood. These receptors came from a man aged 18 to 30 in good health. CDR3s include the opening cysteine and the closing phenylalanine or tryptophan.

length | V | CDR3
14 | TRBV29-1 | CSVARTGAGEKLFF
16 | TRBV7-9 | CASTQEEVGGNEKLFF
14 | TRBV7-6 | CASSLGGLNEKLFF
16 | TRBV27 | CASSIWEGGDADTQYF
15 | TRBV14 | CASSLPRYRRDEQFF
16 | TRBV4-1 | CASSQGIGQGISPLHF
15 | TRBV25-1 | CASSRDSRPNSPLHF
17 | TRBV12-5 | CASGLWRSMAYNSPLHF
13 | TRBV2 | CASSGPPSYEQYF
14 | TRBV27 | CASSETGDYNEQFF
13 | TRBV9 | CASSVAHTGELFF
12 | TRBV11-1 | CASSSTGTEQFF
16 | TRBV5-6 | CASSSRSFLYQETQYF
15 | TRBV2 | CASSPPGWNTGELFF
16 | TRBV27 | CASSLSGPGPKSGQFF
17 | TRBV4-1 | CASSLDRPTGYGEKLFF
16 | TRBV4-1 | CASSQKTGQGSYEQYF
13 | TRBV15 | CATSRVRGFEQYF
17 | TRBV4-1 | CASSPTPTGASDSPLHF
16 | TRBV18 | CASSPEVAGGSYEQYF
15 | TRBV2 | CASRPDRSSYNEQFF
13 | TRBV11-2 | CASSLTDLYEQYF
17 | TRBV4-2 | CASSQDGTAGEYNEQFF
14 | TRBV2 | CASRTDSSRNTIYF
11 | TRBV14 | CASSQINEQFF
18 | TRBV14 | CASSQDTGALSNTGELFF
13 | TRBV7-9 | CATLRGGGETQYF
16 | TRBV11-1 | CASSLNFNRVTDTQYF
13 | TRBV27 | CASSISWGYEQYF
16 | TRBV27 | CASGTIAGASTGELFF
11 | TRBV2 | CASSGGQPQHF
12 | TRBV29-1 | CSVTPGLETQYF
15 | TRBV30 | CAWSVLQGGNSPLHF
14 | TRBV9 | CASNPGHPNYGYTF
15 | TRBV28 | CASRETGDGGNTIYF
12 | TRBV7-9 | CASSRDGYEQYF
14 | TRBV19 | CASSIGLSSYEQYF
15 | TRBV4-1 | CASSPLQGASYEQYF
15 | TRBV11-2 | CASSLGPGDLYGYTF
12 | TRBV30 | CAWSPTGGGYTF
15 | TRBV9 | CASSVEGSTGNEQYF